This is a list of T cell receptor beta chains from one sample in a study of response to subunit inactivated influenza vaccine. TCRdb processed the RT-PCR reads anew with MiXCR; each CDR3 protein has one entry. The sample lists about 780,000 distinct CDR3 sequences, under 20% occurring once. The sample in question was PBMCs from blood, obtained 5 days after vaccination. All receptors derive from a middle-aged man who received an inactivated influenza vaccine. CDR3s leave out the opening cysteine and the closing phenylalanine or tryptophan.

TRBJ2-4	TRBV5-1	12	ASSLEIASGIQY
TRBJ2-5	TRBV4-3	13	ASSQDYRQEETQY
TRBJ1-5	TRBV5-5	14	ASSLSGTGGFQPQH
TRBJ2-2	TRBV15	13	ATSRARSTTGELF
TRBJ2-7	TRBV28	15	ASSSPPGGGPSYEQY
TRBJ2-5	TRBV3-1	15	ASSRTTGTSVQETQY
TRBJ1-5	TRBV4-2	13	ASSLYRDSNQPQH
TRBJ2-7	TRBV11-2	10	ASSSSDGVNY
TRBJ2-7	TRBV20-1	11	SAAIGGLYEQY
TRBJ2-7	TRBV20-1	11	SAPPYSAHEQY
TRBJ2-1	TRBV5-1	12	ASSGAGGSDEQF
TRBJ1-3	TRBV12-3/TRBV12-4	13	ASSRQGNSGNTIY
TRBJ2-3	TRBV12-3/TRBV12-4	13	ASRDQGINTDTQY
TRBJ2-3	TRBV20-1	14	SAPRAGLGGGDTQY
TRBJ2-3	TRBV11-2	11	ASSLESAGSQY
TRBJ2-5	TRBV30	12	AWSYSGGRETQY
TRBJ1-1	TRBV12-3/TRBV12-4	12	ASAPGQRNTEAF
TRBJ2-7	TRBV11-2	11	ASSLRTGFEQY
TRBJ2-1	TRBV6-1	13	ASRDTSGRFNEQF
TRBJ2-3	TRBV29-1	11	SASGFHTDTQY
TRBJ2-3	TRBV6-1	14	ASSNRGRGVTDTQY
TRBJ2-1	TRBV9	13	ASSENSYSYNEQF
TRBJ2-1	TRBV5-6	16	ASSFKLAGGFSYNEQF
TRBJ1-1	TRBV6-2/TRBV6-3	12	ASTLKTANTEAF
TRBJ1-5	TRBV7-2	13	ASSLRPGVAQPQH
TRBJ2-5	TRBV5-1	15	ASSLGTGTSGEETQY
TRBJ2-1	TRBV20-1	14	SARNYRTGAYNEQF
TRBJ2-1	TRBV29-1	13	SVEGASGSRGEQF
TRBJ2-7	TRBV5-1	11	ASSSPGTMEQY
TRBJ2-2	TRBV12-3/TRBV12-4	12	ASSSMEGTGELF
TRBJ2-3	TRBV20-1	13	SASPDRVFVVTQY
TRBJ1-1	TRBV6-1	13	ASNIAQGLGTEAF